Presented here are 8 T cell receptor beta chains from one specimen sequenced in a study of regulatory T cells in long-lasting Graves disease. The sample's time point: newly diagnosed GD, antithyroid drugs for less than 3 months. Construction of the TCR library relied on RNA isolated from PBMCs. CDR3-region Arm-PCR and iRepertoire HTBI primers produced the TCR beta libraries. TCRdb re-derived calls from the multiplex PCR reads in MiXCR, one entry per CDR3 protein. The sample has about 310,000 distinct CDR3 sequences, over 15% seen once; the top ten hold about two fifths. The sequencing used peripheral blood mononuclear cells (PBMCs), collected at new diagnosis, from a patient treated with antithyroid drugs. The receptors derive from a female donor with Graves disease.

This clonotype was recorded at least ten times. This chain connects TRBV6-1 to TRBJ1-2, with a weak D call TRBD1 (6 bases). The CDR3 extends over 13 amino acids. Deletions cut 6 bases from V and 7 bases from J, with 15 bases between. CDR1 is MNHNS, CDR2 SASEGT, per germline. The CDR3 region is CASRKQGAGGYTF. CDR3 DNA sequence: TGTGCCAGCAGAAAACAGGGTGCTGGTGGCTACACCTTC.

The chain links TRBV5-1 to TRBJ2-5; 11 nucleotides agree with TRBD2. Germline V CDR1 and CDR2: SGHRS, YFSETQ. V trimming: 4 bases; J trimming: 4 bases; junction bases outside the gene matches: 15. There are 18 residues in the CDR3. CDR3 DNA: TGCGCCAGCAGCCCGTCGACTAGCGGGACGACGTGGGTAGAGACCCAGTACTTC. Encoded protein: CASSPSTSGTTWVETQYF.

This clonotype is a singleton in its sample. This may stem from a read error, because a much larger clone lies one nucleotide away. This CDR3 reads CATSREGGGFHEQYF. The CDR3 nucleotides read TGTGCCACCAGCAGAGAGGGAGGGGGGTTTCACGAGCAGTACTTC. This sequence joins TRBV15 and TRBJ2-5; possibly TRBD2 for D (7 bases). TRBJ2-7 matches the DNA end more closely, so the J call is doubtful. Germline CDR1 reads LNHNV; CDR2 reads YYDKDF (reference sequence). The CDR3 totals 15 residues.

This clonotype was recorded many times. The rearrangement uses TRBV30 and TRBJ2-1; D possibly corresponds to TRBD2 (6 bases). This CDR3 is 13 amino acids long. Trimming pared 1 base from V and 4 bases from J, leaving 8 bases between. Germline-derived CDR1 and CDR2 are GTSNPN and SVGIG (reference sequence). CDR3 amino acids: CAWSGDSYNEQFF. The CDR3 nucleotides are TGTGCCTGGAGTGGGGACTCATACAATGAGCAGTTCTTC.

Many counts were recorded for this clonotype. The V and J genes are TRBV19 and TRBJ2-7, with D possibly matching TRBD2 (7 bases). The CDR3 extends over 14 amino acids. CDR1 LNHDA and CDR2 SQIVND come from the germline V gene (reference sequence). V was pared by 3 bases and J by 4 bases, with 13 bases between. The chain's CDR3 is CASSMVGGLYEQYF. CDR3 in DNA: TGTGCCAGTAGTATGGTCGGGGGGCTGTACGAGCAGTACTTC.

This clonotype was counted many times. V usage is TRBV6-1 and J usage is TRBJ1-1; D possibly corresponds to TRBD1 (6 bases). The V end was cut by 8 bases, the J end by 5 bases, with 12 bases between. The germline V gene has CDR1 MNHNS and CDR2 SASEGT. This CDR3 comprises 12 residues. For the CDR3, the DNA is TGTGCCAGCCAAGACAGGCCTACTGAAGCTTTCTTT. Encoded protein: CASQDRPTEAFF.

This clonotype was observed at least ten times. The chain carries TRBV7-8 and TRBJ1-1, with 8 nucleotides matching TRBD1. The CDR3 is made up of 18 amino acids. After removal of 2 bases from V and 0 bases from J, the junction contained 11 bases not matched to a gene. Germline CDR1 is SGHVS and CDR2 is FQNEAQ. For the CDR3, the DNA is TGTGCCAGCAGCTTAAGGTCCTTCCGACAGGGGATGAACACTGAAGCTTTCTTT. The encoded protein is CASSLRSFRQGMNTEAFF.

This clonotype came up a few times. Germline is not matched at one junction end, which may reflect a read error. The genes are TRBV14 and TRBJ2-7; D is undetermined. The CDR3 consists of 13 residues. In germline, CDR1 is SGHDN, CDR2 FVKESK. The CDR3: CAGSPSGSYEQYF. For the CDR3, the DNA is TGTGCCGGCAGCCCCTCCGGGTCCTACGAGCAGTACTTC.